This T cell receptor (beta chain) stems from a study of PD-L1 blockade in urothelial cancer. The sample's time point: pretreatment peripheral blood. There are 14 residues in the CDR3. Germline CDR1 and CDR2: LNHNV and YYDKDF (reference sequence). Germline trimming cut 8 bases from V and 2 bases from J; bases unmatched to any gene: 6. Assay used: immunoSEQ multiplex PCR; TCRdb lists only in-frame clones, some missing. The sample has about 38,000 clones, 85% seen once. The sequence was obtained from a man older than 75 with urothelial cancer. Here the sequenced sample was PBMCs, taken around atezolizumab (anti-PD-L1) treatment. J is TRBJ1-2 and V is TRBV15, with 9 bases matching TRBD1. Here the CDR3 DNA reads TGTGCCACCCGCCCTGGACAGGGGAACTATGGCTACACCTTC. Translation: CATRPGQGNYGYTF.